The 29 T cell receptor beta chains below come from one sample, sequenced in a study of T cell responses to AZD1222 COVID-19 vaccine. Profiling relied on immunoSEQ multiplex PCR, and the TCRdb table lists in-frame clones only, not all of them. Here the sample spans under 150,000 clones, just over 85% being singletons. The material was peripheral blood, obtained on day 0 of AZD1222 vaccination. All receptors derive from an adult in good health.

CDR3 nucleotides: TGCGCCAGCAGCTTGGAAGGGGGTGAGCAGTTCTTC. It is translated as CASSLEGGEQFF. This rearrangement joins TRBV5-1 to TRBJ2-1; a weak D match, TRBD1 (6 bases). Germline CDR1 reads SGHRS; CDR2 reads YFSETQ. V was shortened by 0 bases and J by 9 bases, with 7 bases between the two germline ends. This CDR3 comprises 12 residues.

The genes are TRBV28 and TRBJ1-5; maybe TRBD1 (5 bases). The CDR3 has 15 residues. V lost 4 bases and J lost 3, with 13 bases in between. Germline V gene lookup returns CDR1 MDHEN and CDR2 SYDVKM. In DNA form, the CDR3 reads TGTGCCAGCAGTTGGGGGGTCCTGAACAATCAGCCCCAGCATTTT. Translated, it gives CASSWGVLNNQPQHF. The variable domain in full, completed from reference TRBV28 and TRBJ1-5, reads DVKVTQSSRYLVKRTGEKVFLECVQDMDHENMFWYRQDPGLGLRLIYFSYDVKMKEKGDIPEGYSVSREKKERFSLILESASTNQTSMYLCASSWGVLNNQPQHFGDGTRLSIL.

The chain has TRBV28 and TRBJ1-1, with D uncertain. Germline V gives CDR1 MDHEN, CDR2 SYDVKM. The CDR3 is 12 residues long. V lost 2 bases to trimming and J lost 11 bases, with 12 bases between them. The CDR3 coding sequence is TGTGCCAGCAGTTTACAGACAAGGACGGCTTTCTTT. It encodes CASSLQTRTAFF.

The chain combines TRBV3-1 (or the pseudogene TRBV3-2) with TRBJ1-4, with D tentatively TRBD1 (6 bases). The CDR3 is 13 residues long. V shed 6 bases and J shed 8 bases, with 13 bases lying between them. The germline V gene encodes CDR1 LGHDT and CDR2 YNNKEL (reference sequence). The CDR3 loop reads CASSQMGGEKLFF. DNA of the CDR3: TGTGCCAGCAGTCAGATGGGGGGCGAAAAACTGTTTTTT.

The chain is built from TRBV7-9 and TRBJ2-7, with TRBD2 matching 12 bases. V lost 0 bases, J lost 1 base, and 1 base stayed unmatched. The CDR3 has 16 amino acids. Germline-derived CDR1 and CDR2 are SEHNR and FQNEAQ (reference sequence). The CDR3 nucleotides read TGTGCCAGCAGCTTAGCGACTAGCGGGAGTTCCTACGAGCAGTACTTC. Protein: CASSLATSGSSYEQYF. Full variable domain (outside the CDR3, taken from reference TRBV7-9 and TRBJ2-7): DTGVSQNPRHKITKRGQNVTFRCDPISEHNRLYWYRQTLGQGPEFLTYFQNEAQLEKSRLLSDRFSAERPKGSFSTLEIQRTEQGDSAMYLCASSLATSGSSYEQYFGPGTRLTVT.

The chain has TRBV24-1 and TRBJ1-2; D gene uncertain. Germline V gives CDR1 KGHDR, CDR2 SFDVKD. The CDR3 runs 13 residues. Between the trimmed V and J ends, which lost 1 base and 4 bases, there was a span of 6 bases. CDR3 loop: CATSDFSGYGYTF. The CDR3 nucleotides read TGTGCCACCAGTGATTTTTCCGGCTATGGCTACACCTTC.

The J gene is TRBJ1-5, the V gene TRBV10-3, with TRBD1 identical over 8 bases. Losses at the gene ends were 8 bases for V and 3 bases for J; bases not matched to a gene: 6. This CDR3 has 14 amino acids. Looked up from germline, CDR1 is ENHRY and CDR2 is SYGVKD. Here the CDR3 DNA reads TGTGCCATCTGGACAGGGATGGACAATCAGCCCCAGCATTTT. Translating gives CAIWTGMDNQPQHF.

The chain recombines TRBV6-1 with TRBJ1-4; 11 bases map to TRBD1. Germline CDR1 reads MNHNS; CDR2 reads SASEGT. The V segment lost 1 base and the J segment 8 bases; nucleotides outside the gene matches: 12. There are 18 residues in the CDR3. CDR3 DNA sequence: TGTGCCAGCAGTGAAGTCTGGGGAGGGGGACAGGGGGTGGAAAAACTGTTTTTT. Translated: CASSEVWGGGQGVEKLFF.

This rearrangement joins TRBV6-1 to TRBJ1-6, with D unresolved. The CDR3 spans 15 residues. V was cut by 2 bases and J by 6 bases, with 11 bases left in between. CDR1 and CDR2 (germline): MNHNS, SASEGT. CDR3 region: CASSEPAGGNSPLHF. Here the CDR3 DNA reads TGTGCCAGCAGTGAACCCGCGGGAGGTAATTCACCCCTCCACTTT.

V gene TRBV9 combines with J gene TRBJ2-1; 7 positions match TRBD1. Per germline, CDR1 SGDLS and CDR2 YYNGEE. CDR3 length equals 15 residues. The V segment lost 3 bases and the J segment 1 base; nucleotides outside the gene matches: 4. The CDR3: CASSADRASYNEQFF. The CDR3 coding sequence is TGTGCCAGCAGCGCAGACAGGGCATCCTACAATGAGCAGTTCTTC.

The genes are TRBV12-3 or TRBV12-4 and TRBJ1-5; TRBD1 matches at 7 bases. The CDR3 covers 12 residues. Trimming took 6 bases from V and 4 from J; bases not matched to a gene: 0. The CDR3 here is CASRGQNQPQHF. DNA of the CDR3: TGTGCCAGCAGGGGACAGAATCAGCCCCAGCATTTT.

The chain is built from TRBV6-5 and TRBJ2-3; the D call may be TRBD1 or TRBD2 (5 bases each). CDR1 and CDR2 (germline): MNHEY, SVGAGI. Trimming took off 0 bases at V and 6 bases at J, with 16 bases between the two ends. CDR3 length: 16 amino acids. Here the CDR3 reads CASSYSAGTHGDTQYF. DNA of the CDR3: TGTGCCAGCAGTTACTCGGCCGGGACCCACGGGGATACGCAGTATTTT.

The rearrangement joins TRBV6-2 or TRBV6-3 to TRBJ2-3, with 7 bases identical to TRBD2. V gave up 0 bases and J gave up 5 bases; unmatched junction bases: 8. The CDR3 totals 16 residues. CDR1 is MNHEY, CDR2 SVGEGT, per germline. The CDR3 nucleotides are TGTGCCAGCAGTTACTCTATGCGGGAGTACGGAGATACGCAGTATTTT. It is translated as CASSYSMREYGDTQYF.

This clone was seen a few times. The chain recombines TRBV19 with TRBJ1-6; D call uncertain. The V end lost 6 bases, the J end lost 5 bases, and 5 bases lay between the germline ends. Germline assignment: CDR1 LNHDA and CDR2 SQIVND (reference sequence). The CDR3 contains 12 residues. CDR3 in amino acids: CASRGNNSPLHF. For the CDR3, the DNA is TGTGCCAGTAGAGGGAATAATTCACCCCTCCACTTT.

The DNA for the CDR3 is TGCGCCAGCAGCTTGACAGGGGGGCTTTCAGAGACCCAGTACTTC. Translation: CASSLTGGLSETQYF. The genes are TRBV5-1 and TRBJ2-5, with 8 bases that match TRBD1. J lost 4 bases, V lost 1 base, and 6 bases had no gene match. The CDR3 consists of 15 residues. Germline CDR1 SGHRS, CDR2 YFSETQ.

This CDR3 is CSISGNPAPDTQYF. DNA for the CDR3: TGCAGCATATCCGGGAACCCAGCACCAGATACGCAGTATTTT. V usage is TRBV29-1 and J usage is TRBJ2-3, with a weak D call TRBD2 (5 bases). CDR1 SQVTM and CDR2 ANQGSEA come from the germline V gene. V lost 8 bases and J 4 bases, leaving 19 bases between the germline ends. This CDR3 is built from 14 residues.

V gene TRBV5-1 combines with J gene TRBJ1-6; a weak D match, TRBD1 (6 bases). This CDR3 is 17 amino acids long. Germline V gene data show CDR1 as SGHRS and CDR2 as YFSETQ. Trimming pared 2 bases from V and 6 bases from J, leaving 18 bases between. CDR3: CASSFGDLTGGNSPLHF. The CDR3 coding sequence is TGCGCCAGCAGCTTCGGCGATCTGACAGGTGGTAATTCACCCCTCCACTTT.

The chain joins TRBV5-1 to TRBJ2-7, with D perhaps TRBD1 (6 bases). The CDR3 has 12 residues. Trimming pared 4 bases from V and 7 bases from J, leaving 12 bases between. Germline V lookup: CDR1 SGHRS, CDR2 YFSETQ. CDR3 nucleotides: TGCGCCAGCAGCCAACAGGGCCAGGAGCAGTACTTC. Protein: CASSQQGQEQYF.

The chain links TRBV5-1 to TRBJ2-5, with 7 bases matching TRBD1. Germline trimming cut 4 bases from V and 3 bases from J; bases unmatched to any gene: 6. This CDR3 is built from 14 residues. Germline CDR1 and CDR2: SGHRS and YFSETQ. The CDR3 DNA sequence: TGCGCCAGCAGCGTCAGGGGGAGAGAAGAGACCCAGTACTTC. Protein: CASSVRGREETQYF.

The genes are TRBV4-3 and TRBJ2-1; D may match TRBD1 or TRBD2 (6 bases each). Germline loops: CDR1 LGHNA, CDR2 YSLEER. The CDR3 length is 19 residues. V gave up 0 bases and J gave up 0 bases, with 18 bases separating them. CDR3 amino acids: CASSQDGGLRGVSYNEQFF. Here the CDR3 DNA reads TGCGCCAGCAGCCAAGATGGGGGCCTACGCGGGGTCTCCTACAATGAGCAGTTCTTC.

The chain carries TRBV2 and TRBJ1-5; 7 bases agree with TRBD1. V gave up 7 bases and J gave up 5 bases; unmatched junction bases: 5. Germline V CDR1 and CDR2: SNHLY, FYNNEI. CDR3 size: 13 residues. CDR3 bases: TGTGCCAGCAAAACAGGGGTTTATCAGCCCCAGCATTTT. The encoded protein is CASKTGVYQPQHF.

The chain couples TRBV5-6 to TRBJ1-1; D perhaps matches TRBD1 (6 bases). The CDR3 totals 14 residues. The germline V and J ends were trimmed by 2 bases and 2 bases, with 10 bases remaining between them. The germline V gene encodes CDR1 SGHDT and CDR2 YYEEEE. The CDR3: CASSFRTVNTEAFF. The DNA of the CDR3 is TGTGCCAGCAGCTTCCGGACAGTAAACACTGAAGCTTTCTTT.

This clone was counted a few times. This chain uses TRBV5-1 with TRBJ1-1; weak D call: TRBD1 (6 bases). Trimming removed 4 bases from V and 5 bases from J, with 24 bases in between. CDR3 length: 17 amino acids. Germline V gene data show CDR1 as SGHRS and CDR2 as YFSETQ. CDR3 in amino acids: CASSRTGPGVGETEAFF. The CDR3 DNA reads as TGCGCCAGCAGCCGAACCGGACCAGGGGTGGGGGAAACTGAAGCTTTCTTT.

This chain links TRBV28 with TRBJ2-1, with TRBD2 matching 14 bases. The junction had 7 bases not matched to a gene; V was cut back by 4 bases and J by 5 bases. There are 17 residues in the CDR3. Germline loops: CDR1 MDHEN, CDR2 SYDVKM. The CDR3 loop is CASSSRLAGGENNEQFF. Here the CDR3 DNA reads TGTGCCAGCAGTTCCCGACTAGCGGGGGGGGAGAACAATGAGCAGTTCTTC.

The chain couples TRBV7-2 to TRBJ2-7; TRBD1 matches 8 bases. The germline V gene has CDR1 SGHTA and CDR2 FQGNSA. The CDR3 is 13 amino acids. V dropped 10 bases and J dropped 9; count of bases not matched to a gene: 14. The CDR3 here is CATLDRVTGGQYF. CDR3 DNA: TGTGCCACCCTGGACAGGGTTACGGGTGGGCAGTACTTC.

J is TRBJ1-1 and V is TRBV28; no definite D call. Germline V gene lookup returns CDR1 MDHEN and CDR2 SYDVKM. Trimming cost V 6 bases and J 0 bases, with 5 bases left between them. The CDR3 contains 12 residues. CDR3 loop: CASRTMNTEAFF. The DNA for the CDR3 is TGTGCCAGCAGGACTATGAACACTGAAGCTTTCTTT.

This clone has just a few counts. The rearrangement uses TRBV3-1 (or the pseudogene TRBV3-2) and TRBJ1-4; the match to TRBD1 covers 8 bases. This CDR3 is 14 amino acids long. J was trimmed by 11 bases and V by 0 bases; bases with no gene match: 5. Per the germline V gene, CDR1 is LGHDT and CDR2 is YNNKEL (reference sequence). CDR3 nucleotide sequence: TGTGCCAGCAGCCAAGACGGGGGGACAGGTAAACTGTTTTTT. It is translated as CASSQDGGTGKLFF.

This chain uses TRBV20-1 with TRBJ1-2; unclear D gene. V lost 1 base and J 6 bases, leaving 6 bases between the germline ends. This CDR3 is 11 amino acids long. Germline-derived CDR1 and CDR2 are DFQATT and SNEGSKA (reference sequence). CDR3 sequence reads: CSARVVHGYTF. The CDR3 DNA follows: TGCAGTGCTAGAGTCGTGCATGGCTACACCTTC.

This clone has only a few counts. This chain joins TRBV28 and TRBJ1-1; D unclear. V gave up 5 bases and J gave up 8 bases, with 15 bases separating them. The CDR3 runs to 13 residues. Germline values: CDR1 MDHEN, CDR2 SYDVKM. CDR3 bases: TGTGCCAGCAGTGGACCTCCGGATGTGGAAGCTTTCTTT. Translated: CASSGPPDVEAFF.